This T cell receptor beta chain was found in a study of T cell responses to AZD1222 COVID-19 vaccine (dated by TCRdb to about 2021). The study in broad terms: AZD1222 recipients with second doses at about 4 weeks or about 12 weeks were pooled, because spike-specific TCR depth and breadth did not differ between schedules. Enrollment into the trials was organized by age into subgroups of 18-55, 56-69 and 70-plus years, and those subgroups contained roughly 150, 30 and 60 TCR-sequenced participants, respectively. TCR sequencing was performed for roughly 250 trial participants, of whom about 200 were given two doses of AZD1222 and roughly 25 were given two doses of MenACWY control vaccine. Here is what the overall study found, with its caveats: Because no samples from the day 14 peak response were available, repertoires could be characterized only after the peak T cell response. The vaccine-associated CD4 TCRs covered the entire spike protein, and the dominant responses fell in regions 160-218 and 743-854. In the small 56-69-year group, the increase in depth fell short of significance, most likely because of low power. Participants were mostly white British, with more females than males. The authors suggested clonal diversity may have been underestimated. After two AZD1222 doses, both the breadth and the depth of spike-specific TCRs were significantly higher than at day 0 and than in MenACWY recipients. Reportedly, close to half of the unique spike-specific TCRs recognized epitopes lying outside the regions that are mutated in the B.1.351 and B.1.1.7 variants. Conclusions about previously exposed vaccinees are limited, since just 6 or 7 AZD1222 recipients were seropositive for SARS-CoV-2 at baseline.

CDR1 and CDR2 are drawn from the germline V gene: MNHEY, SVGEGT. The CDR3 runs 13 amino acids, cysteine and phenylalanine included. This entry keeps only the CDR3 DNA: 39 bases, framed from base 1. The junction shows trimming of 6 bases on V and 8 bases on J, plus 16 bases between the germline ends. The CDR3 regions of human TCRbeta chains were subjected to immunosequencing. For the original study's pipeline: Repertoire TCRs were matched against a reference library of SARS-CoV-2-specific TCRs generated with the MIRA antigen-specificity platform. Breadth meant the fraction of unique TCRs that were SARS-CoV-2-associated, whereas depth meant the fraction of total T cells that were SARS-CoV-2-associated. Using the MIRA data, each spike-specific TCR was assigned both to the spike region to which the TCR was reactive and to a CD4 or CD8 class. Log10-transformed breadth and depth values were compared by one-way ANOVA with Sidak's multiple comparisons tests. The table was pulled from immuneACCESS by TCRdb, which kept in-frame rearrangements only. Such tables lose some clones; where checked, under half of the loss comes from unresolved V genes, and the rest has no known cause. V and J calls and clone size follow that table, whereas D and trimming were derived from the DNA. Counted in this sample were approximately 60,000 clones; around 84% of them appeared once. The top ten hold 20% of the sample.

In the paper's terms, the time point label means: baseline before first vaccination. The vaccinee samples were drawn from two UK trials, COV001 and COV002, one of which was a single-blind randomized controlled phase 2/3 trial testing AZD1222 (ChAdOx1 nCoV-19) in healthy adults. For TCRbeta chain sequencing, PBMC samples were collected from trial participants at day 0 and at day 28 after the second dose. Turning to this clone: Its antigen is unknown. No base qualities exist here, and no much larger clone lies one base off it.

The material was peripheral blood, obtained on day 0 of AZD1222 vaccination. The rearrangement joined TRBV6-2 or TRBV6-3 to TRBJ1-2; the D gene lacks a confident call. The clonotype comes from an adult in good health. The DNA sequence is TGTGCCAGCAGCTTGGACGGCTCAGGCGGCTACACCTTC. This translates into CASSLDGSGGYTF.